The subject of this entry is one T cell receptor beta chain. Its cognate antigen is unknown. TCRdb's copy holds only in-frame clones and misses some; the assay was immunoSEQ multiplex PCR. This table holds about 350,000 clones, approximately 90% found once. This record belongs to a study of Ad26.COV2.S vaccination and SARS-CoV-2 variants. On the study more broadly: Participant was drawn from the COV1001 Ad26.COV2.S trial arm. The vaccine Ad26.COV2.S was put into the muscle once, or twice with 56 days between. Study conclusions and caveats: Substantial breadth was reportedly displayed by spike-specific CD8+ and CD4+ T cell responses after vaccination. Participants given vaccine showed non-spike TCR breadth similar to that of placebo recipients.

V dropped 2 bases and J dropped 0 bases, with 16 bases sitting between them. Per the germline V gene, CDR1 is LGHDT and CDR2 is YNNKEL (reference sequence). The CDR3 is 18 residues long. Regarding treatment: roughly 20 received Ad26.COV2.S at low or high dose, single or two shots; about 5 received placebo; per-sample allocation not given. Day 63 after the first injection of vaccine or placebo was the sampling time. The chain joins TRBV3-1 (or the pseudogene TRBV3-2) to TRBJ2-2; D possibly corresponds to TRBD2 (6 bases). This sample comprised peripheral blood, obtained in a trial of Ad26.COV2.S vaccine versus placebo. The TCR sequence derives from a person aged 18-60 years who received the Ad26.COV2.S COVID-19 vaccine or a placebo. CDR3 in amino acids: CASSQRYSSAANTGELFF. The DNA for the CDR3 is TGTGCCAGCAGCCAACGATACTCTAGCGCCGCGAACACCGGGGAGCTGTTTTTT.